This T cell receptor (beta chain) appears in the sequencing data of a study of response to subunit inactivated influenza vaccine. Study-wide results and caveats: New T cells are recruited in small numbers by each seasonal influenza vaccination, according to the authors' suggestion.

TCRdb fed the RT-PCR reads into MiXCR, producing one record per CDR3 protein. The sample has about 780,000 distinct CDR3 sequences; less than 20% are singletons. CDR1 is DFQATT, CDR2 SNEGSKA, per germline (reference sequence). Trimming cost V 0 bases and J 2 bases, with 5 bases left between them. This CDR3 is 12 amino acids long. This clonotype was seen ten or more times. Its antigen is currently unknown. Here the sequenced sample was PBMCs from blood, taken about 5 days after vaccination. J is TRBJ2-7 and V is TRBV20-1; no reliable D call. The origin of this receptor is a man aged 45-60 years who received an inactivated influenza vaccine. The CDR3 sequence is CSARESAYEQYF. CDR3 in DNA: TGCAGTGCTAGAGAGTCCGCCTACGAGCAGTACTTC.